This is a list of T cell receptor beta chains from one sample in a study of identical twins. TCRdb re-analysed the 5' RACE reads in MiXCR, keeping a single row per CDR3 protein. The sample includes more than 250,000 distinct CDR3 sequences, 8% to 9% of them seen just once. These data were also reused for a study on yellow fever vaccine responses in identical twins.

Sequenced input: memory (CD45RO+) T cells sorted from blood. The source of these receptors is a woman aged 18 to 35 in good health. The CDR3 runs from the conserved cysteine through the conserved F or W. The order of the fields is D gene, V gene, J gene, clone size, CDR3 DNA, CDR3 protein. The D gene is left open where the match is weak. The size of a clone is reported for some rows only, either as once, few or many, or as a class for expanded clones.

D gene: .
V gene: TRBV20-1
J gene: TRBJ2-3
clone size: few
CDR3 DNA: TGCAGTGCAGGTAGCACAGATACGCAGTATTTT
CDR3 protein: CSAGSTDTQYF

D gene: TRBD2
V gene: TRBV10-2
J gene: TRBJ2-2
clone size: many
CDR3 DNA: TGCGCCAGCACCCACCCGGGGCGGGAGGGCCTCACCGGGGAGCTGTTTTTT
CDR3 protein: CASTHPGREGLTGELFF

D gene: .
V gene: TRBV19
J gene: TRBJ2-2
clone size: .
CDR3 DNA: TGTGCCAGTTACACAGGGAACACCGGGGAGCTGTTTTTT
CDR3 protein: CASYTGNTGELFF

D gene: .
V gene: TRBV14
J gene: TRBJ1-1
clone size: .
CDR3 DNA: TGTGCCAGCAGCCAACAAGGACTCCTCGAAGCTTTCTTT
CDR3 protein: CASSQQGLLEAFF

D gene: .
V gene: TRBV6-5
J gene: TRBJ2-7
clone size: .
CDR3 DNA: TGTGCCAGCAGTTACTCGGGCGAGCAGTACTTC
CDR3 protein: CASSYSGEQYF

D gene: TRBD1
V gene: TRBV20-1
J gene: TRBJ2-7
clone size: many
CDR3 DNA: TGCAGTGCAAAGACAGGGGCCTCAGACTACGAGCAGTACTTC
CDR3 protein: CSAKTGASDYEQYF

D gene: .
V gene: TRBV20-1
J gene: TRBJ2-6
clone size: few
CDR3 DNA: TGCAGTGCTAGGGACCACTCTGGGGCCAACGTCCTGACTTTC
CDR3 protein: CSARDHSGANVLTF

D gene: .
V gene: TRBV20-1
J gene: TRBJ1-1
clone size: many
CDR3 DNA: TGCAGTGCTAGAGAGGGGGGGACCACTGAAGCTTTCTTT
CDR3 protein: CSAREGGTTEAFF

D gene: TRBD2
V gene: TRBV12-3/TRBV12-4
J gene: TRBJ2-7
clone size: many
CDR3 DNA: TGTGCCAGCAGTCCCTATCTAGCGGGAGTAGCCTACGAGCAGTACTTC
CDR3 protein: CASSPYLAGVAYEQYF

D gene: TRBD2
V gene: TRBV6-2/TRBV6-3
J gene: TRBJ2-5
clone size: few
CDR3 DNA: TGTGCCAGCAGTTACCCGGCGGGAGCAGAGACCCAGTACTTC
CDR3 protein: CASSYPAGAETQYF

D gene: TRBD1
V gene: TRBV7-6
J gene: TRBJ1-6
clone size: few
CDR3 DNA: TGTGCCAGCAGCTTACTACAGGGGGATTCACCCCTCCACTTT
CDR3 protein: CASSLLQGDSPLHF

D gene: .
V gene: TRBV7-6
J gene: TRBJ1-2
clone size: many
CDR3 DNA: TGTGCCAGCAGCTTAGATGGGGGAATCTATGGCTACACCTTC
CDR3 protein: CASSLDGGIYGYTF

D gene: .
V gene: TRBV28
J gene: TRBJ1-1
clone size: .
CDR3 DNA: TGTGCCAGCACGGGGATTATGAACACTGAAGCTTTCTTT
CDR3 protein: CASTGIMNTEAFF

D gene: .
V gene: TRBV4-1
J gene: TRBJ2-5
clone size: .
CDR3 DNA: TGCGCCAGCAGCCAAGCGGTACAAGAGACCCAGTACTTC
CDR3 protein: CASSQAVQETQYF

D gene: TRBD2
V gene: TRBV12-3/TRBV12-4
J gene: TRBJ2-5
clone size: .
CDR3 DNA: TGTGCCAGCAGTTGGGGGACTAGCGGGAGAGTTGGGAAAGAGACCCAGTACTTC
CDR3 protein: CASSWGTSGRVGKETQYF

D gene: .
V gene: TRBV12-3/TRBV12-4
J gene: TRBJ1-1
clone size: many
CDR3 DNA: TGTGCCAGCAGTGGGGACGAGAACACTGAAGCTTTCTTT
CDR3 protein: CASSGDENTEAFF

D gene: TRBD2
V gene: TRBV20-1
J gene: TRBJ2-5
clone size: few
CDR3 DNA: TGCAGTGCTAGAGATTGGCTAGCGGGAGTGGAGACCCAGTACTTC
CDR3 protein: CSARDWLAGVETQYF